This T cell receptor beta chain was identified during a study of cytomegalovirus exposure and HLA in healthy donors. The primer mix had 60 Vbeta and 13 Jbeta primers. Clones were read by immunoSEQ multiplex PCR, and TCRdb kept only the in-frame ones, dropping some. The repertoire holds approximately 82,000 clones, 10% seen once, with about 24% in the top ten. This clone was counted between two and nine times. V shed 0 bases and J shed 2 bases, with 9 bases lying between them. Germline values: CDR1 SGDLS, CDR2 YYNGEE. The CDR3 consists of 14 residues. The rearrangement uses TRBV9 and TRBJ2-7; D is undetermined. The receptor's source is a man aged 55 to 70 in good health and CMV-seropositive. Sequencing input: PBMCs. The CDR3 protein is CASSVGTSTYEQYF. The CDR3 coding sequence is TGTGCCAGCAGCGTAGGAACTTCCACCTACGAGCAGTACTTC.